This TCR beta chain comes out of a study of T cell responses to AZD1222 COVID-19 vaccine. The study, taken as a whole, reports: At baseline, seropositivity was found in only 6 or 7 AZD1222 recipients. After the peak T cell response, and only then, were repertoires sampled. Among vaccine-associated CD4 TCRs, coverage spanned spike, with dominance at 160-218 and 743-854.

The CDR3 has 13 amino acids. Trimming stripped 8 bases from V and 6 bases from J, with 15 bases between. CDR1 and CDR2 (germline): LNHDA, SQIVND (reference sequence). Regarding this clone: Its specificity is not known.

Sequenced by immunoSEQ multiplex PCR; TCRdb stores in-frame clones only, minus some. The sample consists of under 150,000 clones, almost 95% of them appearing once. This chain links TRBV19 with TRBJ2-3; a possible D gene is TRBD1 (5 bases). The specimen was peripheral blood, collected 28 days after the second AZD1222 dose. The clonotype was recovered from an adult who received the AZD1222 COVID-19 vaccine. CDR3 sequence: CASQSWGRDTQYF. The CDR3 DNA follows: TGTGCCAGTCAATCCTGGGGCCGGGATACGCAGTATTTT. Together with reference TRBV19 and TRBJ2-3, the CDR3 gives the full variable domain: DGGITQSPKYLFRKEGQNVTLSCEQNLNHDAMYWYRQDPGQGLRLIYYSQIVNDFQKGDIAEGYSVSREKKESFPLTVTSAQKNPTAFYLCASQSWGRDTQYFGPGTRLTVL.